This T cell receptor (beta chain) was sequenced for a study of cytomegalovirus exposure and HLA in healthy donors. The PCR contained 60 Vbeta and 13 Jbeta primers. TCRdb's table, derived via immunoSEQ multiplex PCR, lists solely in-frame clones and lacks some. The sample has 150,000 to 200,000 clones, 70% to 80% seen once. V was clipped by 5 bases and J by 3 bases, with 14 bases between them. There are 15 residues in the CDR3. Germline lookup yields CDR1 MGHRA and CDR2 YSYEKL. This clone was seen a handful of times. Sequenced material: PBMCs. The rearrangement links TRBV4-1 to TRBJ1-5; TRBD1 is a possible D gene (5 bases). The receptor's source is a man younger than 35 in good health and CMV-seropositive. CDR3 DNA sequence: TGCGCCAGCAGCTTCGCTCCAGGGAACAATCAGCCCCAGCATTTT. Translation gives CASSFAPGNNQPQHF.